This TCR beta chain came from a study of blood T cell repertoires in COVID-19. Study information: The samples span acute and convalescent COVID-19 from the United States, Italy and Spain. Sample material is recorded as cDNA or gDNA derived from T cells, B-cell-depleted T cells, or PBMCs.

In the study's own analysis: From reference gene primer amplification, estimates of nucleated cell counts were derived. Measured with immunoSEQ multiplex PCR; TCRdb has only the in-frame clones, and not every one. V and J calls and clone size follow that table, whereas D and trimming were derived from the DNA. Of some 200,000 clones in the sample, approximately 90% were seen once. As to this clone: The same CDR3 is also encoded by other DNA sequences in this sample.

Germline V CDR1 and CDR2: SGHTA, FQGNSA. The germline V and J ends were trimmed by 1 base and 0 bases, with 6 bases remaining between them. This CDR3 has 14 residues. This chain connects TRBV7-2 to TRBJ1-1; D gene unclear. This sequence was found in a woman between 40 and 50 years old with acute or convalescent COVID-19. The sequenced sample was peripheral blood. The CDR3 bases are TGTGCCAGCAGCTTAGGAGGGATGAACACTGAAGCTTTCTTT. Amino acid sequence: CASSLGGMNTEAFF.